The rows below give T cell receptor beta chains drawn from one sample of a study of blood T cell repertoires in COVID-19. TCRdb's table, derived via immunoSEQ multiplex PCR, lists solely in-frame clones and lacks some. The data hold about 59,000 clones, with 91% observed a single time. The specimen sequenced was peripheral blood. These receptors originate from a human donor in a cohort sampled during active COVID-19. The CDR3 runs from the conserved cysteine through the conserved F or W. A D gene is named only where the DNA matches it firmly. Size is stated for part of the rows, as once, few or many counts, or as a class when the clone is expanded.

clone_size j_call v_call d_call cdr3_aa cdr3_nt
. TRBJ1-5 TRBV9 . CASSAQGLIDQPQHF TGTGCCAGCAGCGCCCAGGGTCTCATCGATCAGCCCCAGCATTTT
. TRBJ1-6 TRBV18 TRBD1 CASSETGGSPLHF TGTGCCAGCTCGGAAACAGGGGGTTCACCCCTCCACTTT
once TRBJ2-5 TRBV6-1 . CASSEPGGGETQYF TGTGCCAGCAGTGAACCCGGAGGAGGAGAGACCCAGTACTTC
. TRBJ2-7 TRBV12-5 . CASGPKRQEYSYEQYF TGTGCTAGTGGTCCAAAAAGACAGGAGTATTCCTACGAGCAGTACTTC
. TRBJ2-7 TRBV5-4 . CASSLGLSGFSYEQYF TGTGCCAGCAGCTTGGGACTATCGGGGTTCTCCTACGAGCAGTACTTC
. TRBJ1-6 TRBV4-3 TRBD1 CASSQDPVGTDYNSPLHF TGCGCCAGCAGCCAAGATCCGGTTGGGACAGATTATAATTCACCCCTCCACTTT
. TRBJ2-2 TRBV7-9 TRBD2 CASSRGTSAVSGELFF TGTGCCAGCAGCAGAGGGACTAGCGCTGTGTCCGGGGAGCTGTTTTTT
once TRBJ1-2 TRBV7-2 . CASSLDYSGEGTF TGTGCCAGCAGCTTAGATTACTCAGGGGAAGGTACCTTC
. TRBJ1-1 TRBV9 TRBD1 CASSPWTGGITEAFF TGTGCCAGCAGCCCCTGGACAGGGGGTATCACTGAAGCTTTCTTT
. TRBJ1-5 TRBV7-9 TRBD1 CASSLMGTGPQPQHF TGTGCCAGCAGCTTAATGGGGACAGGGCCTCAGCCCCAGCATTTT
. TRBJ2-5 TRBV6-5 TRBD1 CASSSLRTGGVETQYF TGTGCCAGCAGTTCCCTCCGGACAGGGGGGGTAGAGACCCAGTACTTC
. TRBJ2-1 TRBV28 TRBD2 CAWGRAGSSYNEQFF TGTGCTTGGGGCAGAGCGGGGAGCTCCTACAATGAGCAGTTCTTC
. TRBJ1-1 TRBV19 . CASSIPGGVNTEAFF TGTGCCAGTAGTATCCCCGGCGGAGTGAACACTGAAGCTTTCTTT
. TRBJ2-3 TRBV15 TRBD2 CATSRELAVKDTQYF TGTGCCACCAGCAGAGAACTAGCGGTGAAAGATACGCAGTATTTT
. TRBJ2-1 TRBV9 TRBD2 CASSESGTSDREQFF TGTGCCAGCAGCGAAAGCGGGACTAGCGATCGTGAGCAGTTCTTC
. TRBJ1-5 TRBV30 . CAWSGATNQPQHF TGTGCCTGGAGTGGTGCTACCAATCAGCCCCAGCATTTT
. TRBJ2-1 TRBV5-1 TRBD1 CASSPGQPYNEQFF TGCGCCAGCAGCCCGGGACAGCCCTACAATGAGCAGTTCTTC
. TRBJ2-5 TRBV29-1 TRBD2 CSVDGTSGGGETQYF TGCAGCGTTGACGGGACTAGCGGGGGCGGGGAGACCCAGTACTTC
. TRBJ2-3 TRBV7-3 TRBD2 CASSMGLADLTDTQYF TGTGCCAGCAGCATGGGACTAGCGGACCTCACAGATACGCAGTATTTT
. TRBJ2-1 TRBV14 . CASSQVLGSIYEQFF TGTGCCAGCAGCCAAGTGCTAGGGAGTATCTATGAGCAGTTCTTC
. TRBJ2-7 TRBV21-1 . CASFREGSYEQYF TGTGCCAGCTTCCGGGAGGGCTCCTACGAGCAGTACTTC
once TRBJ2-3 TRBV18 . CASSPGTGTSTDTQYF TGTGCCAGCTCACCCGGGACGGGGACTAGCACAGATACGCAGTATTTT
. TRBJ1-3 TRBV11-3 . CASSLDGGRGNTIYF TGTGCCAGCAGTTTGGACGGAGGTCGAGGAAACACCATATATTTT
. TRBJ2-7 TRBV15 TRBD1 CATSSEGQGSSYEQYF TGTGCCACCAGCAGCGAGGGACAGGGAAGCTCCTACGAGCAGTACTTC
. TRBJ2-2 TRBV7-6 TRBD1 CASSLMGQGAGELFF TGTGCCAGCAGCTTAATGGGACAGGGGGCCGGGGAGCTGTTTTTT
. TRBJ1-2 TRBV9 TRBD1 CASNPGQGILNYGYTF TGTGCCAGCAACCCGGGACAGGGGATTCTTAACTATGGCTACACCTTC
. TRBJ2-1 TRBV6-5 TRBD2 CASSPIAGGPNEQFF TGTGCCAGCAGTCCCATAGCGGGAGGGCCCAATGAGCAGTTCTTC